The rows below give T cell receptor beta chains drawn from one sample of a study of T cell responses to AZD1222 COVID-19 vaccine. The assay was immunoSEQ multiplex PCR, and TCRdb's table has in-frame clones only and misses some. The sample lists over 110,000 clones, roughly nine tenths seen once, with roughly 9.9% in the top ten. Specimen: peripheral blood, collected 28 days after the second AZD1222 dose. These receptors were obtained from an adult who received the AZD1222 COVID-19 vaccine. CDR3s include the opening cysteine and the closing phenylalanine or tryptophan. The D gene is left open where the match is weak. A row's size may be missing; if present it is once, few, many or a size class.

d_gene	v_gene	abundance	j_gene	CDR3nt	CDR3aa
TRBD1	TRBV27	NA	TRBJ1-2	TGTGCCAGCAGTCCAGGACAGGGGAACTATGGCTACACCTTC	CASSPGQGNYGYTF
TRBD1	TRBV28	NA	TRBJ1-2	TGTGCCAGCAGTCCCCCGGACAGGGCTGTGAGTGGCTACACCTTC	CASSPPDRAVSGYTF
NA	TRBV7-9	NA	TRBJ1-1	TGTGCCAGCAGCTTAGAAGGGTATGGTGAAGCTTTCTTT	CASSLEGYGEAFF
TRBD1	TRBV6-5	NA	TRBJ1-5	TGTGCCAGCAGCAGCGGGACAGACCAGCCCCAGCATTTT	CASSSGTDQPQHF
NA	TRBV27	NA	TRBJ2-7	TGTGCCAGCTCCGGCGGACCCTACGAGCAGTACTTC	CASSGGPYEQYF
NA	TRBV7-2	NA	TRBJ1-1	TGTGCCAGCAGCCCCAAGCTGGGAAACACTGAAGCTTTCTTT	CASSPKLGNTEAFF
NA	TRBV30	once	TRBJ1-3	TGTGCCTGGAGTCTGGTCTCTGGAAACACCATATATTTT	CAWSLVSGNTIYF
NA	TRBV5-4	once	TRBJ2-3	TGTGCCAGCAGCTCCCCTTCAGATCACACAGATACGCAGTATTTT	CASSSPSDHTDTQYF
NA	TRBV7-2	NA	TRBJ1-1	TGTGCCAGCAGCTTGAAGGGGCTGAACACTGAAGCTTTCTTT	CASSLKGLNTEAFF
NA	TRBV6-5	NA	TRBJ1-1	TGTGCCAGCAGTTACGAACTCGTGAACACTGAAGCTTTCTTT	CASSYELVNTEAFF
TRBD2	TRBV27	NA	TRBJ2-3	TGTGCCAGCAGTAGTCTTACAGCGGGGAGCACAGATACGCAGTATTTT	CASSSLTAGSTDTQYF
NA	TRBV27	NA	TRBJ2-1	TGTGCCAGCGGGTTCGGGGCGAAGTTCTTC	CASGFGAKFF
NA	TRBV4-1	NA	TRBJ2-3	TGCGCCAGCAGCCAAGGTTCCCGCACAGATACGCAGTATTTT	CASSQGSRTDTQYF
NA	TRBV19	NA	TRBJ1-2	TGTGCCAGTAGTACCCGACAGGCGGAAAGTGGCTACACCTTC	CASSTRQAESGYTF
NA	TRBV18	NA	TRBJ1-1	TGTGCCAGCTCACGGGTCGTCAACACTGAAGCTTTCTTT	CASSRVVNTEAFF
NA	TRBV5-6	NA	TRBJ2-3	TGTGCGACTGGCGGAGCTCCTCGCACAGATACGCAGTATTTT	CATGGAPRTDTQYF
NA	TRBV13	NA	TRBJ1-4	TGTGCCAGCAGCCCCGGTCTAGCTAATGAAAAACTGTTTTTT	CASSPGLANEKLFF
NA	TRBV4-3	NA	TRBJ1-2	TGCGCCAGCAGCCAAGACTCGGACAAGAGCTATGGCTACACCTTC	CASSQDSDKSYGYTF
TRBD1	TRBV7-9	NA	TRBJ1-2	TGTGCCAGCACCATGGGGACAGGAAACTATGGCTACACCTTC	CASTMGTGNYGYTF
NA	TRBV29-1	NA	TRBJ1-1	TGCAGCGCAGATTCACGGATGAACACTGAAGCTTTCTTT	CSADSRMNTEAFF
NA	TRBV19	NA	TRBJ2-2	TGTGCCAGTAGTATAGGGTCCAGGGGCACCGGGGAGCTGTTTTTT	CASSIGSRGTGELFF
TRBD2	TRBV5-5	NA	TRBJ2-7	TGTGCCAGCAGCTTGGATAGGGGAGGGTGGGAGCAGTACTTC	CASSLDRGGWEQYF
NA	TRBV30	NA	TRBJ2-6	TGTGCCCACACACCTGGGGCCAACGTCCTGACTTTC	CAHTPGANVLTF
NA	TRBV19	NA	TRBJ2-2	TGTGCCAGTAGTCCATCGAGTAGCCGTTCGAACACCGGGGAGCTGTTTTTT	CASSPSSSRSNTGELFF
TRBD1	TRBV29-1	NA	TRBJ1-1	TGCAGCGGGACAGGGGGCAACACTGAAGCTTTCTTT	CSGTGGNTEAFF
NA	TRBV2	NA	TRBJ2-1	TGTGCCAGCACCGGTGAATCAAATGAGCAGTTCTTC	CASTGESNEQFF
NA	TRBV6-2/TRBV6-3	NA	TRBJ2-7	TGTGCCAGCAGTCTTATGGGACTCGGACGCGAGCAGTACTTC	CASSLMGLGREQYF
TRBD2	TRBV13	NA	TRBJ2-1	TGTGCCAGCAGCTTTGGGAGCGGGAGTATCCGAGATGAGCAGTTCTTC	CASSFGSGSIRDEQFF
NA	TRBV3-1/TRBV3-2	once	TRBJ2-1	TGTGCCAGCAGTAAGAATCCAGAGGTAACCAATGAGCAGTTCTTC	CASSKNPEVTNEQFF
NA	TRBV7-6	NA	TRBJ2-3	TGTGCCAGCAGCTTCAGGGTCACAGATACGCAGTATTTT	CASSFRVTDTQYF
NA	TRBV11-2	once	TRBJ2-4	TGTGCCAGCAGCCCCGGCGGGTCGAACATTCAGTACTTC	CASSPGGSNIQYF
NA	TRBV6-5	NA	TRBJ1-2	TGTGCCAGCAGTTACTCTGGGGGTATGTCTTCGAATGGCTACACCTTC	CASSYSGGMSSNGYTF
NA	TRBV20-1	NA	TRBJ1-2	TGCAGTGCTAGACCCGGCTCTGGCTACACCTTC	CSARPGSGYTF
NA	TRBV19	NA	TRBJ1-1	TGTGCCAGTAGTATAGATCGGGGCAGGGAAGCTTTCTTT	CASSIDRGREAFF
NA	TRBV19	NA	TRBJ2-1	TGTGCCAGTAGTAGGAGGACCGGTAGCTCCTACAATGAGCAGTTCTTC	CASSRRTGSSYNEQFF
TRBD1	TRBV5-8	NA	TRBJ2-1	TGTGCCAGCAGCCTCCGGGACAGGGACGATGAGCAGTTCTTC	CASSLRDRDDEQFF
TRBD2	TRBV7-7	few	TRBJ2-2	TGTGCCAGCAGCTCCGGGAGGTCGGTTAGCGGGGAGCTGTTTTTT	CASSSGRSVSGELFF
NA	TRBV6-5	NA	TRBJ1-1	TGTGCCAGCAGTTATGATTCACCAAACACTGAAGCTTTCTTT	CASSYDSPNTEAFF
TRBD1	TRBV6-5	NA	TRBJ1-2	TGTGCCAGCAGCCGGGGACAGGGCCTCAATGGCTACACCTTC	CASSRGQGLNGYTF
NA	TRBV30	NA	TRBJ2-2	TGTGCCCGGAGGGGGCGGGCAGGGAACACCGGGGAGCTGTTTTTT	CARRGRAGNTGELFF
TRBD2	TRBV7-2	NA	TRBJ2-7	TGTGCCAGCAGCTTAGCGGGAGGGACTGCACCCTACGAGCAGTACTTC	CASSLAGGTAPYEQYF
NA	TRBV2	NA	TRBJ2-1	TGTGCCAGCAGTGATCCGGGTGCTTGGGACAATGAGCAGTTCTTC	CASSDPGAWDNEQFF
TRBD2	TRBV5-1	once	TRBJ2-3	TGCGCCAGCAGCTTGGTCCACGGGGGGGATACGCAGTATTTT	CASSLVHGGDTQYF
NA	TRBV6-5	NA	TRBJ1-2	TGTGCCAGCAGTTACTCGTTCGGACCCGACGTATATGGCTACACCTTC	CASSYSFGPDVYGYTF
NA	TRBV5-4	few	TRBJ2-2	TGTGCCAGCAGCCATCGACAGGGGAGGGGAACCGGGGAGCTGTTTTTT	CASSHRQGRGTGELFF
TRBD2	TRBV4-1	NA	TRBJ2-7	TGCGCCAGCAGCCAGGAGCGGGAGAAGACCTACGAGCAGTACTTC	CASSQEREKTYEQYF
NA	TRBV12-5	NA	TRBJ1-2	TGTGCTAGTGGTTTGGGGGTTGGTGGCTACACCTTC	CASGLGVGGYTF
NA	TRBV4-2	NA	TRBJ1-5	TGTGCCAGCAGCCAAGATTTATATAGCAATCAGCCCCAGCATTTT	CASSQDLYSNQPQHF
NA	TRBV6-5	once	TRBJ1-5	TGTGCCAGCAGTTTAGGGGGGGCAGGACAGCCCCAGCATTTT	CASSLGGAGQPQHF
NA	TRBV28	NA	TRBJ1-2	TGTGCCAGCAGTTCCCTCTCAGCGCTGATAAGAATACCCTATGGCTACACCTTC	CASSSLSALIRIPYGYTF
NA	TRBV3-1/TRBV3-2	NA	TRBJ1-1	TGTGCCAGCAGCCAACTGGCCGGGGGCACTGAAGCTTTCTTT	CASSQLAGGTEAFF